The 12 T cell receptor beta chains below all came from one sample that was sequenced in a study of T-cell reconstitution after alpha-beta-depleted transplantation in children. Unique molecular identifiers were built into the TCRbeta library. TCRdb itself ran the PCR reads through MiXCR, one entry per CDR3 protein. Among 500,000 or so distinct CDR3 sequences, 30% to 35% were seen once, and the ten largest hold 2% to 3%. Specimen: PBMCs from the stem cell graft donor, collected from the stem cell graft. The origin of the receptors is a human donor who donated a stem cell graft to a child with aplastic anemia.

This clonotype came up a few times. CDR3 sequence (DNA): TGCAGTGTAAGGGGTGGTGAGACCCAGTACTTC. The encoded protein is CSVRGGETQYF. This chain joins TRBV29-1 and TRBJ2-5; perhaps TRBD1 as D (5 bases). The CDR3 length is 11 residues. The germline V gene has CDR1 SQVTM and CDR2 ANQGSEA.

This clonotype was recorded a few times. The chain links TRBV6-1 to TRBJ2-2; D is unclear. The V and J ends lost 4 bases and 2 bases respectively, with 8 bases between them. Germline lookup yields CDR1 MNHNS and CDR2 SASEGT. The CDR3 extends over 14 amino acids. In nucleotides, the CDR3 is TGTGCCAGCAGTGGTTTCAGTAACACCGGGGAGCTGTTTTTT. It codes for CASSGFSNTGELFF.

This CDR3 reads CASSGQSYEQYF. The CDR3 region has the DNA TGTGCCAGCAGCGGACAGTCCTACGAGCAGTACTTC. The V and J genes are TRBV2 and TRBJ2-7; D is perhaps TRBD1 (6 bases). The CDR3 has 12 amino acids. Per germline, CDR1 SNHLY and CDR2 FYNNEI. V shed 6 bases and J shed 1 base, with 7 bases lying between them.

The rearrangement joins TRBV25-1 to TRBJ1-5; D gene uncertain. The germline gives CDR1 MGHDK, CDR2 SYGVNS. The V end was cut by 3 bases, the J end by 9 bases, with 6 bases between. CDR3 length: 11 amino acids. The CDR3 coding sequence is TGTGCCAGCAGTGATGGAGGGCCCCAGCATTTT. Encoded protein: CASSDGGPQHF.

This clonotype has just a few counts. The chain combines TRBV7-2 with TRBJ2-3, with a tentative D call TRBD2 (6 bases). With 4 bases removed from V and 3 bases from J, the gap between germline ends came to 17 bases. The CDR3 runs 16 residues. CDR1 and CDR2 (germline): SGHTA, FQGNSA. CDR3: CASSWVGGERTDTQYF. CDR3 bases: TGTGCCAGCAGCTGGGTCGGGGGAGAGCGGACAGATACGCAGTATTTT.

This clonotype was seen a handful of times. The V gene is TRBV20-1, the J gene TRBJ2-7; D is unresolved. V lost 0 bases and J lost 3, with 12 bases in between. The CDR3 extends over 14 amino acids. Germline CDR1 is DFQATT and CDR2 is SNEGSKA (reference sequence). The chain's CDR3 is CSARDRTGYYEQYF. In nucleotides, the CDR3 is TGCAGTGCTAGAGATCGGACGGGTTACTACGAGCAGTACTTC.

The genes are TRBV9 and TRBJ2-6; 9 bases map to TRBD1. This CDR3 comprises 21 residues. V shed 3 bases and J 1 base; nucleotides not matched to a gene: 17. Germline V gene data show CDR1 as SGDLS and CDR2 as YYNGEE. This CDR3 reads CASSAPRDRVAGLSGANVLTF. The DNA for the CDR3 is TGTGCCAGCAGCGCCCCCCGGGACAGGGTTGCGGGCCTTTCTGGGGCCAACGTCCTGACTTTC.

The chain uses TRBV11-1 and TRBJ2-2; D may be TRBD1 (6 bases). Between the trimmed V and J ends, which lost 5 bases and 1 base, there was a span of 17 bases. The CDR3 totals 17 residues. Germline assignment: CDR1 SGHAT and CDR2 FQDESV (reference sequence). CDR3 region: CASSRRQALMNTGELFF. CDR3 DNA: TGTGCCAGCAGCCGCCGACAGGCCTTGATGAACACCGGGGAGCTGTTTTTT.

The V gene is TRBV20-1, the J gene TRBJ1-2, with 8 positions matching TRBD1. V lost 6 bases to trimming and J lost 6 bases; unmatched junction nucleotides: 12. CDR3 length: 14 residues. Germline values: CDR1 DFQATT, CDR2 SNEGSKA (reference sequence). CDR3 loop: CSAPLGQGYDGYTF. The CDR3 DNA follows: TGCAGTGCCCCACTCGGACAGGGTTACGATGGCTACACCTTC.

The CDR3 sequence: CAWAMILAGGEQYF. In DNA, the CDR3 is TGTGCCTGGGCGATGATACTAGCGGGAGGAGAGCAGTACTTC. The gene calls are TRBV30 and TRBJ2-7; 12 bases map to TRBD2. CDR1 GTSNPN and CDR2 SVGIG come from the germline V gene (reference sequence). CDR3 size: 14 residues. The junction had 9 bases not matched to a gene; V was cut back by 5 bases and J by 7 bases.

The J gene is TRBJ1-1, the V gene TRBV6-4, with D unresolved. This CDR3 region has 21 residues. Germline-derived CDR1 and CDR2 are MRHNA and SNTAGT. The germline V and J ends were trimmed by 6 bases and 6 bases, with 38 bases remaining between them. The CDR3 loop reads CASRVLGSVMRNAPSPAEAFF. The CDR3 coding sequence is TGTGCCAGCAGGGTACTCGGGTCGGTAATGCGAAACGCCCCATCCCCCGCTGAAGCTTTCTTT.

Written as DNA, the CDR3 is TGTGCCAGCAGTCCGGGGACAGGGCTTAATGAAAAACTGTTTTTT. This translates into CASSPGTGLNEKLFF. The genes are TRBV12-3 or TRBV12-4 and TRBJ1-4, with TRBD1 identical over 9 bases. V gave up 5 bases and J gave up 4 bases; unmatched junction bases: 5. The CDR3 covers 15 residues.